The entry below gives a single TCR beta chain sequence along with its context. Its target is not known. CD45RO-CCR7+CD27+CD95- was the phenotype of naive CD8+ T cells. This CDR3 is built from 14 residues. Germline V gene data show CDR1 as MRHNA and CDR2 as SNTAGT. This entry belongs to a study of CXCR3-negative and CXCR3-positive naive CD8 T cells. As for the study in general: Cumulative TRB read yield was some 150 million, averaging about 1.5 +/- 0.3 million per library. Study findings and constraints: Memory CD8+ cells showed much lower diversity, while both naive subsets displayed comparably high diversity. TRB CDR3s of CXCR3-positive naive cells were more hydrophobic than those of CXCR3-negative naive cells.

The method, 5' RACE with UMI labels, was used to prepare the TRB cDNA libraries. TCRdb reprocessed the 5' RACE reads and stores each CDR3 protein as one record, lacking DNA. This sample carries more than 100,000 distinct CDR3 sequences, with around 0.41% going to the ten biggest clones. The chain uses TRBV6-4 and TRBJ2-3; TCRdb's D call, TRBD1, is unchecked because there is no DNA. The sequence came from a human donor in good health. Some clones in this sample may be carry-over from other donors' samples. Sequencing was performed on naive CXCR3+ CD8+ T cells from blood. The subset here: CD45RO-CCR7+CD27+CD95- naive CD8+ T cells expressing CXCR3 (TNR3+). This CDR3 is CASSGQGGTDTQYF.